This T cell receptor beta chain was recovered during a study of T cell changes during pregnancy in multiple sclerosis. This clone was detected once. Assay: immunoSEQ multiplex PCR; the TCRdb copy retains only in-frame clones and omits some. The sample consists of tens of thousands of clones, around 88% of them appearing once. The source is a female donor in good health, enrolled as a control in a pregnancy study. The material was CD4+ T cells from peripheral blood mononuclear cells, obtained in the first trimester of pregnancy.

The DNA for the CDR3 is TGCGCCAGCGCCGGACAGCCATTAAAGAACACCGGGGAGCTGTTTTTT. This gives the protein CASAGQPLKNTGELFF. This chain links TRBV5-1 with TRBJ2-2; TRBD1 might be the D (6 bases). The germline gives CDR1 SGHRS, CDR2 YFSETQ. The CDR3 sequence is 16 residues long. V lost 7 bases and J 1 base, leaving 17 bases between the germline ends.